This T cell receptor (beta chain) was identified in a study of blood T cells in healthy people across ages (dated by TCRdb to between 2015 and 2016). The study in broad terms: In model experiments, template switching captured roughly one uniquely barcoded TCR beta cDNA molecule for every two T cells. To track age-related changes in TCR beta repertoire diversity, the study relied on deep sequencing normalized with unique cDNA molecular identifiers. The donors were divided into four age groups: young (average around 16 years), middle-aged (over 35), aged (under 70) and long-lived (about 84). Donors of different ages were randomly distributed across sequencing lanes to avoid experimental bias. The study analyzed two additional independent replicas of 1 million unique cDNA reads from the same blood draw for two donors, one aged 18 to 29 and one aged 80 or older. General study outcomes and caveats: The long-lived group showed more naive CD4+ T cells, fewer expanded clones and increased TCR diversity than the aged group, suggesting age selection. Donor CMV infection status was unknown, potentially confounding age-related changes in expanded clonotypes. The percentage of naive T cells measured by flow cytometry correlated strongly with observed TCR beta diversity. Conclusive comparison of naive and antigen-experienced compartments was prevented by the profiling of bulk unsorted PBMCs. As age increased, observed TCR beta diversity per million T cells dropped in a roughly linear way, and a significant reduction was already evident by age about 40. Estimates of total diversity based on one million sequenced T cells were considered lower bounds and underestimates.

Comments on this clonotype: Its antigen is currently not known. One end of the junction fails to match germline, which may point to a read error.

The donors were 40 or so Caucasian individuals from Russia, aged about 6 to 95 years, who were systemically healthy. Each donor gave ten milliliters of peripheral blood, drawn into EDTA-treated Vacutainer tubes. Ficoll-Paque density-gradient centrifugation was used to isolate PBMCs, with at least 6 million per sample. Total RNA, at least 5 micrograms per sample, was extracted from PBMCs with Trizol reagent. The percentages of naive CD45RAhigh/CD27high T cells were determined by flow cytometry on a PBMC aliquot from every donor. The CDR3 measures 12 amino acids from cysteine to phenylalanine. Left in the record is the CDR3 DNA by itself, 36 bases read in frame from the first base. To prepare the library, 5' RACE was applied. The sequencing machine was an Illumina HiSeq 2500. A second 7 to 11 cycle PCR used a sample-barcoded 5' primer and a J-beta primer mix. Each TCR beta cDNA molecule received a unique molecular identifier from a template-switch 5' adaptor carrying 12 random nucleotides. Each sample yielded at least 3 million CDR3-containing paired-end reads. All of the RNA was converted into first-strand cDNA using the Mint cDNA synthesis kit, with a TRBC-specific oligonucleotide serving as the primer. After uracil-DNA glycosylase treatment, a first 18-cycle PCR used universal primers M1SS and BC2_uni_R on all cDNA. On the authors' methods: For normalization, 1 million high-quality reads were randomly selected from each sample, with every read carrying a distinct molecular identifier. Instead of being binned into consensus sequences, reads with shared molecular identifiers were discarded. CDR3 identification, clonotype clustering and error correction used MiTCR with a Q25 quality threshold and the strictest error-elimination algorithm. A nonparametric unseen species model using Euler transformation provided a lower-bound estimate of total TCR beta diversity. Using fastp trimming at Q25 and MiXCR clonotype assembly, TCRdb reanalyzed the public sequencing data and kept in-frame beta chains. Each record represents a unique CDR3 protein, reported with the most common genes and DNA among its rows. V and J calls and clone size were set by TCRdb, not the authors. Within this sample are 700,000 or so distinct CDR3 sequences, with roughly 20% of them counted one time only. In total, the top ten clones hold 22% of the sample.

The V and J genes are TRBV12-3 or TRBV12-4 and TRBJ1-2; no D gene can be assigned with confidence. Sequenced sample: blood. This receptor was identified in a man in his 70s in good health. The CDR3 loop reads CASSLVGYGYSF. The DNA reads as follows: TGTGCCAGCAGTTTAGTGGGGTATGGCTACTCCTTC.